This is a list of T cell receptor beta chains from one sample in a study of cytomegalovirus exposure and HLA in healthy donors. Clones were read by immunoSEQ multiplex PCR, and TCRdb kept only the in-frame ones, dropping some. The sample consists of tens of thousands of clones, around 66% of them appearing once. The sequenced sample was PBMCs. All receptors come from a man between 18 and 35 years old in good health and CMV-seronegative. CDR3s include the opening cysteine and the closing phenylalanine or tryptophan. A D gene is named only where the DNA matches it firmly. Only some rows state a clone size, as once, few, many or a class for expanded clones.

TRBJ2-1 | few | TRBD2 | TRBV13 | TGTGCCAGCAGCCTCAGCGGGAGCTCGCCCTACAATGAGCAGTTCTTC | CASSLSGSSPYNEQFF
TRBJ1-5 | . | TRBD1 | TRBV18 | TGTGCCAGCTCACCACCGGGACAGAACAATCAGCCCCAGCATTTT | CASSPPGQNNQPQHF
TRBJ1-5 | . | . | TRBV10-1 | TGCGCCAGCAACGCTGGGGGGGAGACTAATCAGCCCCAGCATTTT | CASNAGGETNQPQHF
TRBJ2-1 | . | TRBD2 | TRBV6-1 | TGTGCCAGCAAGAGGGAGCTAGCGGGAGTCAATGAGCAGTTCTTC | CASKRELAGVNEQFF
TRBJ2-4 | few | . | TRBV10-3 | TGTGCCATCAGTTACGACGACAGGAAAAACATTCAGTACTTC | CAISYDDRKNIQYF
TRBJ2-7 | . | TRBD2 | TRBV28 | TGTGCCAGCAGTTCAGCTAGCGGGAGCTTCTACGAGCAGTACTTC | CASSSASGSFYEQYF
TRBJ1-5 | . | . | TRBV29-1 | TGCAGCGTTCAACTGGGAGGCTACGGGCCCCAGCATTTT | CSVQLGGYGPQHF
TRBJ2-1 | few | TRBD1 | TRBV19 | TGTGCCAGTAGTATAGGACAGGGGAGCTCCTACAATGAGCAGTTCTTC | CASSIGQGSSYNEQFF
TRBJ2-7 | . | TRBD2 | TRBV4-1 | TGCGCCAGCAGCCAAGCGGGAGGAAGGTCCTACGAGCAGTACTTC | CASSQAGGRSYEQYF
TRBJ1-5 | . | TRBD1 | TRBV29-1 | TGCAGCGTCAGGGACAGGAATCAGCCCCAGCATTTT | CSVRDRNQPQHF
TRBJ2-3 | . | TRBD2 | TRBV29-1 | TGCAGCGTTAGCCAAGGACTAGCGGGAGCTACGCAGTATTTT | CSVSQGLAGATQYF
TRBJ2-2 | . | TRBD2 | TRBV19 | TGTGCCAGTCGCTCGGGGGGCACCGGGGAGCTGTTTTTT | CASRSGGTGELFF
TRBJ1-2 | . | . | TRBV25-1 | TGTGCCAGCAGTGAATTTTACAGCAGCTATGGCTACACCTTC | CASSEFYSSYGYTF
TRBJ2-7 | . | . | TRBV30 | TGTGCCTGGAGTGACCAGGGGACACCCTACGAGCAGTACTTC | CAWSDQGTPYEQYF
TRBJ2-5 | . | TRBD2 | TRBV18 | TGTGCCAGCTCACCTCGGGGGGGTGAGACCCAGTACTTC | CASSPRGGETQYF
TRBJ2-3 | . | TRBD2 | TRBV13 | TGTGCCAGCAGCCCCCCGACTAGCGTGCTTTCTTTTAACACAGATACGCAGTATTTT | CASSPPTSVLSFNTDTQYF
TRBJ1-1 | . | . | TRBV6-5 | TGTGCCAGCAGTTACGGGTGGCGGCAGCCAGGGGTCTTT | CASSYGWRQPGVF
TRBJ2-5 | . | TRBD1 | TRBV2 | TGTGCCAGCAGTGACTCGAGACAGGGGGAGGAGACCCAGTACTTC | CASSDSRQGEETQYF
TRBJ2-7 | . | . | TRBV29-1 | TGCAGCGTTGAACAGGGTCGCGAGCAGTACTTC | CSVEQGREQYF
TRBJ1-2 | . | . | TRBV5-6 | TGTGCCAGCAGCTTAGGGGTTGACGGCTACACCTTC | CASSLGVDGYTF
TRBJ2-7 | few | . | TRBV30 | TGTGCCTGGAGTGCAACGGGACACCGTTACGAGCAGTACTTC | CAWSATGHRYEQYF
TRBJ1-3 | few | TRBD1 | TRBV30 | TGTGCCTGGAGGGTTTACAGGGGGGCGTCTTGGAACACCATATATTTT | CAWRVYRGASWNTIYF
TRBJ1-3 | once | . | TRBV27 | TGTGCCAGCAGGAATAGCGCTGGAAACACCATATATTTT | CASRNSAGNTIYF
TRBJ1-6 | . | . | TRBV10-3 | TGTGCCATACAGGGATTGGACTCACCCCTCCACTTT | CAIQGLDSPLHF
TRBJ1-2 | . | . | TRBV25-1 | TGTGCCAGCAGGCTATCTGGGGGCGGCTATGGCTACACCTTC | CASRLSGGGYGYTF
TRBJ1-6 | once | TRBD1 | TRBV10-2 | TGCGCCAGCAATCCGACAGGGGGTAATTCACCCCTCCACTTT | CASNPTGGNSPLHF
TRBJ2-7 | . | . | TRBV20-1 | TGCAGTGCTAGACGGGACGAGCAGTACTTC | CSARRDEQYF
TRBJ2-5 | once | TRBD1 | TRBV4-3 | TGCGCCAGCAGCCAAGGGACAGGGGGTTTGGGGCAAGAGACCCAGTACTTC | CASSQGTGGLGQETQYF
TRBJ1-2 | . | . | TRBV19 | TGTGCAACGGGGGGGACAATTAACTATGGCTACACCTTC | CATGGTINYGYTF
TRBJ2-7 | . | . | TRBV9 | TGTGCCAGCAGCGTAGGAGGGGGAACCTACGAGCAGTACTTC | CASSVGGGTYEQYF
TRBJ1-4 | . | . | TRBV6-5 | TGTGCCAGCAGTTTTTCAGGGTATGAAAAACTGTTTTTT | CASSFSGYEKLFF
TRBJ2-7 | few | TRBD1 | TRBV6-1 | TGTGCCAGCGGGACAGCCTACGAGCAGTACTTC | CASGTAYEQYF
TRBJ2-7 | few | TRBD2 | TRBV10-3 | TGTGCCATCCGGGCTAGCGGGTTATTCGGGCTCGAGCAGTACTTC | CAIRASGLFGLEQYF
TRBJ2-5 | . | TRBD2 | TRBV6-1 | TGTGCCAGCCCACAGGAGAGAGCGGGGGTGGAGACCCAGTACTTC | CASPQERAGVETQYF
TRBJ2-7 | . | . | TRBV28 | TGTGCCAGCAGTTTGGGGCGATACGAGCAGTACTTC | CASSLGRYEQYF
TRBJ2-1 | . | TRBD1 | TRBV10-3 | TGTGCCATCAGTACGGACAGGGGTTACAATGAGCAGTTCTTC | CAISTDRGYNEQFF
TRBJ2-2 | . | TRBD1 | TRBV6-6 | TGTGCCAGTGTTTTGGGGACAGGGAACACCGGGGAGCTGTTTTTT | CASVLGTGNTGELFF
TRBJ2-1 | . | . | TRBV30 | TGTGCCTGTTATCCCGGACAGGAGCAGTTCTTC | CACYPGQEQFF
TRBJ1-1 | . | . | TRBV30 | TGTGCCTGGAGTGTACAGCTGAACACTGAAGCTTTCTTT | CAWSVQLNTEAFF
TRBJ1-1 | few | . | TRBV30 | TGTGCCTGGAGTCGCAGCCTCCCGGGGTGGAACACTGAAGCTTTCTTT | CAWSRSLPGWNTEAFF
TRBJ1-5 | . | . | TRBV6-7 | TGTGCCAGCAGTTACGGGGGGGGGCGCTATAGCAATCAGCCCCAGCATTTT | CASSYGGGRYSNQPQHF
TRBJ2-7 | . | . | TRBV4-1 | TGCGCCAGCAGCTACCTACAGGTAGCGGAGGGACTTTACGAGCAGTACTTC | CASSYLQVAEGLYEQYF
TRBJ2-7 | . | TRBD1 | TRBV29-1 | TGCAGCGTTGATGGACAGGCCACCAACGAGCAGTACTTC | CSVDGQATNEQYF
TRBJ1-2 | . | . | TRBV7-9 | TGTGCCAGCAGCTTAGCGCAGGCCTCCTATGGCTACACCTTC | CASSLAQASYGYTF